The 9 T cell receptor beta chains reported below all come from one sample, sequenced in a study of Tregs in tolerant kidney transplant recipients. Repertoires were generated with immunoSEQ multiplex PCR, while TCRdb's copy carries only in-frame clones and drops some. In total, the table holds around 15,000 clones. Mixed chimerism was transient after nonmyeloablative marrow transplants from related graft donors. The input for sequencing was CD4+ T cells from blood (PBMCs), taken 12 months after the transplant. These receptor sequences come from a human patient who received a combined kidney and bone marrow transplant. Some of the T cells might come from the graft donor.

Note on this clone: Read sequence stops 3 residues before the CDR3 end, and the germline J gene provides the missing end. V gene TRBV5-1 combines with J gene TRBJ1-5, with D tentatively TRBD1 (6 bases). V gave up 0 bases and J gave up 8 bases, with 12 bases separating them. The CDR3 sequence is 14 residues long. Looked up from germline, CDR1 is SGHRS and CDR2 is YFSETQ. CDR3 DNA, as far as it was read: TGCGCCAGCAGCTTGGGAGGGGGAGGGGAGCCC. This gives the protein CASSLGGGGEP. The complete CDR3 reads CASSLGGGGEPQHF.

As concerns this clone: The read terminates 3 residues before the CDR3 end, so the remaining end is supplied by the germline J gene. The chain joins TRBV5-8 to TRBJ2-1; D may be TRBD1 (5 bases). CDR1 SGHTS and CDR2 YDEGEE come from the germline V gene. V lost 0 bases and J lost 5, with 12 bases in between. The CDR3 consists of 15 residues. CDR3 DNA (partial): TGTGCCAGCAGCTTGGGACAGAGAACTAACAATGAG. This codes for CASSLGQRTNNE. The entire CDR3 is CASSLGQRTNNEQFF.

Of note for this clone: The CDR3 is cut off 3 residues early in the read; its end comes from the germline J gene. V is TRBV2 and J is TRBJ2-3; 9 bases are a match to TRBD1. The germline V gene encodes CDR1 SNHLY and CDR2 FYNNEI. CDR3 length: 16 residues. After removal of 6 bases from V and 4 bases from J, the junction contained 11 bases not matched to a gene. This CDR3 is CASRARDRAVPDTQYF. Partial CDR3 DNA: TGTGCCAGCAGGGCCCGGGACAGGGCTGTCCCAGATACG.

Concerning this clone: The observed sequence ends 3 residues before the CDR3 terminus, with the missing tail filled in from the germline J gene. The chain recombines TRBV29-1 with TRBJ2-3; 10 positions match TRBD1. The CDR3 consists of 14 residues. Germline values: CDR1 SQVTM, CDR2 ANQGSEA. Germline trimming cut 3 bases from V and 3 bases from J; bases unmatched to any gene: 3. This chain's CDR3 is CSVEDRGSTDTQYF. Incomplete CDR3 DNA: TGCAGCGTTGAGGACAGGGGGAGTACAGATACG.

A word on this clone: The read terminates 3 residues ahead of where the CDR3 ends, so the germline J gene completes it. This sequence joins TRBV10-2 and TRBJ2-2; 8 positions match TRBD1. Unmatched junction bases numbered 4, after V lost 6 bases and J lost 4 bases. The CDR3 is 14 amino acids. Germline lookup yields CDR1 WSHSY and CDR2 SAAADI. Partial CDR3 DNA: TGCGCCAGCAGAACCGGGACAGGCACCGGGGAG. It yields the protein CASRTGTGTGE. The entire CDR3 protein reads CASRTGTGTGELFF.

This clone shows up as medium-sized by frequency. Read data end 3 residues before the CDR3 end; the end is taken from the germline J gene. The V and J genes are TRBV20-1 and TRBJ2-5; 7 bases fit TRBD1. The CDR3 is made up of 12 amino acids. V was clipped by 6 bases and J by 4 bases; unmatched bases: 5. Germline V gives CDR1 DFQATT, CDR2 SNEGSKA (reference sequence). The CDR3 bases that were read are TGCAGTGCCACAGGGGCCCGAGAGACC. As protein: CSATGARET. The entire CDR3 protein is CSATGARETQYF.

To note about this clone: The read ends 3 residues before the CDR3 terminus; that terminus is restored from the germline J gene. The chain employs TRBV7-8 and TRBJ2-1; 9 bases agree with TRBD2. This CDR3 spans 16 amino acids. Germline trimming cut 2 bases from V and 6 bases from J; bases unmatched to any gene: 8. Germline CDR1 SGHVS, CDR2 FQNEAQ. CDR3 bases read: TGTGCCAGCAGCTTATTCCTAGCGGGGATACCCAATGAG. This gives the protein CASSLFLAGIPNE. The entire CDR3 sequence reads CASSLFLAGIPNEQFF. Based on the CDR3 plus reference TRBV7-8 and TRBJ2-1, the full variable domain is GAGVSQSPRYKVAKRGQDVALRCDPISGHVSLFWYQQALGQGPEFLTYFQNEAQLDKSGLPSDRFFAERPEGSVSTLKIQRTQQEDSAVYLCASSLFLAGIPNEQFFGPGTRLTVL.

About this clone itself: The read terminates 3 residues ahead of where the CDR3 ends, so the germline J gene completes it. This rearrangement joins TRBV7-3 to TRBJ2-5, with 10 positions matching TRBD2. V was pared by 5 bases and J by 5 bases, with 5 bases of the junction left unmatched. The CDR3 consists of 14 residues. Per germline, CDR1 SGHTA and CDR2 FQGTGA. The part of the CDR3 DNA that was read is TGTGCCAGCAGCCCCAGCGGGGGGGTGGAGACC. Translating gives CASSPSGGVET. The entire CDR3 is CASSPSGGVETQYF. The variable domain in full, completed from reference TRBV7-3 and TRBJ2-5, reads GAGVSQTPSNKVTEKGKYVELRCDPISGHTALYWYRQSLGQGPEFLIYFQGTGAADDSGLPNDRFFAVRPEGSVSTLKIQRTERGDSAVYLCASSPSGGVETQYFGPGTRLLVL.

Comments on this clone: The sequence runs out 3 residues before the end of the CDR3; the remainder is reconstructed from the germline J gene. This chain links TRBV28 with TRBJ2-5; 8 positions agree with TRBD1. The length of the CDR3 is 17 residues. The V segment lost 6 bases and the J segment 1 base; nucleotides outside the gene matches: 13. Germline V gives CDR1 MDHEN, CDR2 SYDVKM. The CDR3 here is CASRGAPGTGGQETQYF. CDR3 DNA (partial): TGTGCCAGCAGGGGGGCGCCGGGTACAGGGGGCCAAGAGACC.